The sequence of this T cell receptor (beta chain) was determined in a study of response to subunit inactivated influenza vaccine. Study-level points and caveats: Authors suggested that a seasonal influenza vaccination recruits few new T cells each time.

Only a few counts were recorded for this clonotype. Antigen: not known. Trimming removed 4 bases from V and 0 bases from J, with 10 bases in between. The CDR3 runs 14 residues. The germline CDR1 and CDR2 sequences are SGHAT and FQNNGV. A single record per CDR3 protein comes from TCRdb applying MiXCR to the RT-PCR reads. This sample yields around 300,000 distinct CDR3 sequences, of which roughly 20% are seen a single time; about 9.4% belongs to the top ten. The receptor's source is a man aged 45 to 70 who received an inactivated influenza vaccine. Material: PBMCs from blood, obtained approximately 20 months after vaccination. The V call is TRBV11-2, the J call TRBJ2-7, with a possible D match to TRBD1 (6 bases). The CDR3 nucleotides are TGTGCCAGCAGCTCCGACAGGAGCTCCTACGAGCAGTACTTC. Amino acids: CASSSDRSSYEQYF.